Below, 13 T cell receptor beta chains from the same sample are listed, as sequenced in a study of T cell responses to AZD1222 COVID-19 vaccine. Data came from immunoSEQ multiplex PCR; TCRdb stores just in-frame clones and leaves some out. The profile shows around 60,000 clones, over 85% of them singletons. The specimen comprised peripheral blood, sampled on day 0 of AZD1222 vaccination. Receptors were obtained from an adult in good health.

The V gene is TRBV25-1, the J gene TRBJ1-2; D gene unclear. The V end lost 9 bases, the J end lost 4 bases, and 18 bases lay between the germline ends. CDR1 is MGHDK and CDR2 is SYGVNS in the germline V gene. The CDR3 has 14 amino acids. The CDR3 region has the DNA TGTGCCAGGGCCCGAAGACGAGGGTGCTATGGCTACACCTTC. It translates to CARARRRGCYGYTF.

The count of this clone is one. The J gene is TRBJ1-3, the V gene TRBV30; D is ambiguous. CDR3 length: 12 residues. Germline CDR1 reads GTSNPN; CDR2 reads SVGIG (reference sequence). V was trimmed by 6 bases and J by 3 bases, leaving 9 bases between them. The CDR3 region has the DNA TGTGCCTGTAGGGAGAGTGGAAACACCATATATTTT. Protein: CACRESGNTIYF.

The rearrangement joins TRBV6-5 to TRBJ1-1; 9 bases line up with TRBD1. The germline V gene encodes CDR1 MNHEY and CDR2 SVGAGI. The J segment lost 11 bases and the V segment lost 8 bases, leaving 12 bases of the junction unmatched. CDR3 size: 13 residues. This CDR3 reads CASRPDRGLEAFF. CDR3 nucleotide sequence: TGTGCCAGCCGCCCCGACAGGGGGTTGGAGGCTTTCTTT.

This chain connects TRBV18 to TRBJ1-1; D might be TRBD1 (5 bases). CDR3 length equals 16 residues. Between the trimmed V and J ends, which lost 2 bases and 0 bases, there was a span of 13 bases. Germline V gene data show CDR1 as KGHSH and CDR2 as LQKENI. The CDR3 protein is CASSPRWGIVNTEAFF. In nucleotides, the CDR3 is TGTGCCAGCTCACCAAGGTGGGGCATAGTGAACACTGAAGCTTTCTTT.

The chain employs TRBV18 and TRBJ2-5; 7 nucleotides align to TRBD1. Germline V gene data show CDR1 as KGHSH and CDR2 as LQKENI. The CDR3 covers 14 residues. Trimming took 6 bases from V and 5 from J; bases not matched to a gene: 9. Here the CDR3 reads CASSQGTVPETQYF. The CDR3, as DNA: TGTGCCAGCTCGCAGGGGACAGTCCCCGAGACCCAGTACTTC. The full variable domain, with the rest looked up from reference TRBV18 and TRBJ2-5, is NAGVMQNPRHLVRRRGQEARLRCSPMKGHSHVYWYRQLPEEGLKFMVYLQKENIIDESGMPKERFSAEFPKEGPSILRIQQVVRGDSAAYFCASSQGTVPETQYFGPGTRLLVL.

The gene calls are TRBV10-3 and TRBJ1-5; unclear D gene. CDR3 size: 12 residues. Germline V gene sequence: CDR1 ENHRY, CDR2 SYGVKD. V lost 5 bases, J lost 4 bases, and 6 bases lay in between. The CDR3 DNA is TGTGCCATCAGTTCAGTTAATCAGCCCCAGCATTTT. Protein product: CAISSVNQPQHF.

In DNA form, the CDR3 reads TGTGCCAGCAGCGACCGCGACAGGTATAATTCACCCCTCCACTTT. It specifies CASSDRDRYNSPLHF. The chain links TRBV5-4 to TRBJ1-6, with a weak D call TRBD1 (6 bases). The CDR3 loop spans 15 amino acids. CDR1 is SGHNT, CDR2 YYREEE, per germline (reference sequence). Trimming removed 4 bases at V and 4 bases at J, with 12 bases between.

This chain connects TRBV19 to TRBJ2-2; 11 positions agree with TRBD2. The CDR3 has 16 amino acids. Germline CDR1 reads LNHDA; CDR2 reads SQIVND (reference sequence). With V trimmed by 6 bases and J by 4 bases, 7 bases remained unmatched. CDR3: CASSLAGGYATGELFF. CDR3 in DNA: TGTGCCAGTAGCTTAGCGGGGGGGTATGCCACCGGGGAGCTGTTTTTT. The full variable domain, with the rest looked up from reference TRBV19 and TRBJ2-2, is DGGITQSPKYLFRKEGQNVTLSCEQNLNHDAMYWYRQDPGQGLRLIYYSQIVNDFQKGDIAEGYSVSREKKESFPLTVTSAQKNPTAFYLCASSLAGGYATGELFFGEGSRLTVL.

DNA for the CDR3: TGTGCCAGCAGACCCCCGCCCCGACAGGGGTACTCTGGAAACACCATATATTTT. It translates to CASRPPPRQGYSGNTIYF. The genes are TRBV11-2 and TRBJ1-3; 8 nucleotides align to TRBD1. The junction had 13 bases not matched to a gene; V was cut back by 6 bases and J by 0 bases. Germline loops: CDR1 SGHAT, CDR2 FQNNGV. The CDR3 has 18 amino acids.

CDR3 region: CASSYPDSGRNTEAFF. CDR3 DNA: TGTGCCAGCAGTTACCCCGACTCGGGGAGGAACACTGAAGCTTTCTTT. This sequence joins TRBV6-2 or TRBV6-3 and TRBJ1-1, with D unclear. The CDR3 runs to 16 residues. The V gene's germline CDR1 is MNHEY and CDR2 SVGEGT. Between the trimmed V and J ends, which lost 2 bases and 1 base, there was a span of 14 bases.

V and J are TRBV3-1 (or the pseudogene TRBV3-2) and TRBJ2-1, with D possibly being TRBD2 (7 bases). Germline CDR1 LGHDT, CDR2 YNNKEL (reference sequence). The CDR3 is 16 residues long. The V end lost 0 bases, the J end lost 8 bases, and 17 bases lay between the germline ends. For the CDR3, the DNA is TGTGCCAGCAGCCAAGATAAGTGGGGGGGCGTCTATGAGCAGTTCTTC. It specifies CASSQDKWGGVYEQFF.

The gene calls are TRBV30 and TRBJ1-2; D might be TRBD1 (5 bases). Trimming pared 0 bases from V and 4 bases from J, leaving 15 bases between. This CDR3 contains 15 residues. Looked up from germline, CDR1 is GTSNPN and CDR2 is SVGIG (reference sequence). This CDR3 reads CAWSVAGSVTYGYTF. CDR3 nucleotide sequence: TGTGCCTGGAGTGTAGCAGGGTCTGTCACCTATGGCTACACCTTC. Full variable domain (remainder filled in from reference TRBV30 and TRBJ1-2): SQTIHQWPATLVQPVGSPLSLECTVEGTSNPNLYWYRQAAGRGLQLLFYSVGIGQISSEVPQNLSASRPQDRQFILSSKKLLLSDSGFYLCAWSVAGSVTYGYTFGSGTRLTVV.

The gene calls are TRBV5-1 and TRBJ1-2; D may be TRBD1 (6 bases). This CDR3 has 14 residues. Trimming pared 0 bases from V and 3 bases from J, leaving 9 bases between. CDR1 is SGHRS, CDR2 YFSETQ, per germline. The CDR3 sequence is CASSLAPGDYGYTF. In DNA form, the CDR3 reads TGCGCCAGCAGCTTGGCCCCAGGGGACTATGGCTACACCTTC.